Sequencing of this TCR beta chain was carried out in a study of HIV-infected patients and healthy controls. Study summary: A modest, significant CD4 rise occurred in most of the 16 patients after three months of therapy.

cDNA was made from approximately 500 ng RNA using alpha and beta constant primers. Alpha and beta chain libraries were made separately by chain-specific third strand synthesis with multiplexing indices. TCRdb analysed the 5' RACE reads with MiXCR anew, one entry per CDR3 protein. The sample includes some 8,700 distinct CDR3 sequences, about 9.3% of them seen just once. Study-level findings and limits: HIV+ repertoires were severely depleted of MAIT alpha-chain CDR3s, unlike healthy controls.

Roughly three months, about 14 weeks, into antiretroviral therapy, follow-up blood was collected. The repertoire came from unfractionated whole blood and reflected all unsorted peripheral T cells. The germline V gene has CDR1 SGHAT and CDR2 FQNNGV. Trimming shortened V by 7 bases and J by 3 bases, and 17 bases separated the two germline ends. The CDR3 covers 15 residues. This clonotype was counted between two and nine times. Its antigen remains unidentified. V usage is TRBV11-2 and J usage is TRBJ2-3; D is unclear. The sample in question was blood, obtained during antiretroviral therapy. This receptor was obtained from an adult with HIV infection. This CDR3 reads CASNSVTQKTDTQYF. The CDR3 bases are TGTGCCAGCAACTCGGTAACTCAAAAGACAGATACGCAGTATTTT.